Listed here is a single T cell receptor (beta chain). The V segment lost 4 bases and the J segment 4 bases; nucleotides outside the gene matches: 4. Germline V CDR1 and CDR2: SGHKS, YYEKEE (reference sequence). The length of the CDR3 is 13 residues. As processed by the authors: It was from reference gene primer amplification that nucleated cell counts were estimated. Sequencing used immunoSEQ multiplex PCR; TCRdb keeps in-frame clones, though not all of them. That table gives V, J and clone size, and the DNA gave D and trimming. The sample includes some 240,000 clones, around 86% of them seen just once. The data are from a study of blood T cell repertoires in COVID-19.

The sample was peripheral blood. The chain couples TRBV5-5 to TRBJ1-2, with TRBD1 identical over 7 bases. This TCR derives from a man aged 60-69 years who had recovered from COVID-19. CDR3 bases: TGTGCCAGCAGCACCCGGGACAGCTATGGCTACACCTTC. It specifies CASSTRDSYGYTF.